Sequencing of this T cell receptor beta chain was carried out in a study of shared clonotypes between healthy human individuals. Comment on this clone: Its antigen is still unknown.

CD8 cells classed as naive were CD45RO-negative and positively selected for CCR7, excluding terminally differentiated effector memory CD45RA+ cells. Replicate sorted-subset PCRs were loaded with roughly 200 ng DNA, about 30,000 T cell genomes. Measured with immunoSEQ multiplex PCR; TCRdb has only the in-frame clones, and not every one. The sample contains hundreds of thousands of clones, around 92% of which appear only once. Findings of the study overall: Naive subsets typically showed greater estimated richness than memory subsets. Clonotypes shared by all four sorted-subset donors had higher generation probabilities than non-shared clonotypes.

Germline CDR1 is WSHSY and CDR2 is SAAADI. With 6 bases removed from V and 4 bases from J, the gap between germline ends came to 37 bases. This CDR3 is 21 amino acids long. The TCR sequence derives from a man younger than 40 in good health. The sequenced sample consisted of naive CD8+ T cells sorted from blood. The gene calls are TRBV10-2 and TRBJ2-7, with D perhaps TRBD1 (5 bases). DNA of the CDR3: TGCGCCAGCAGCGAAGTTCGTGCGAGCTCCGACGAAGGACAAAAAGGATACGAGCAGTACTTC. Its protein is CASSEVRASSDEGQKGYEQYF.